This is a list of T cell receptor beta chains from one sample in a study of shared clonotypes between healthy human individuals. Produced via immunoSEQ multiplex PCR; TCRdb's table is partial and in-frame only. The sample lists approximately 2.1 million clones, 90% to 95% occurring once. The sample taken for sequencing was naive CD4+ T cells from PBMCs. The source is a man younger than 30 in good health. Some clones in this sample may be carry-over from other donors' samples. CDR3s include the opening cysteine and the closing phenylalanine or tryptophan. A D gene is named only where the DNA matches it firmly. Expanded clones get a size class; other rows say once, few or many, or leave the size out.

cdr3_aa: CASSLAPGPTDTQYF; cdr3_nt: TGCGCCAGCAGCTTGGCTCCAGGACCCACAGATACGCAGTATTTT; j_call: TRBJ2-3; d_call: NA; clone_size: NA; v_call: TRBV5-1
cdr3_aa: CAWRERATDTQYF; cdr3_nt: TGTGCCTGGAGAGAGCGGGCCACAGATACGCAGTATTTT; j_call: TRBJ2-3; d_call: NA; clone_size: NA; v_call: TRBV30
cdr3_aa: CASRGFGDREYTGELFF; cdr3_nt: TGTGCCAGCAGAGGCTTTGGGGACAGGGAATACACCGGGGAGCTGTTTTTT; j_call: TRBJ2-2; d_call: TRBD1; clone_size: NA; v_call: TRBV5-4
cdr3_aa: CASSPPNLAGSYEQYF; cdr3_nt: TGTGCCAGCTCACCACCGAATCTAGCTGGGTCCTACGAGCAGTACTTC; j_call: TRBJ2-7; d_call: NA; clone_size: NA; v_call: TRBV18
cdr3_aa: CASSPRTDGELFF; cdr3_nt: TGCGCCAGCAGCCCCCGGACGGACGGGGAGCTGTTTTTT; j_call: TRBJ2-2; d_call: NA; clone_size: NA; v_call: TRBV5-1
cdr3_aa: CAWSVGGRAEAFF; cdr3_nt: TGTGCCTGGAGTGTTGGAGGGAGGGCTGAAGCTTTCTTT; j_call: TRBJ1-1; d_call: NA; clone_size: NA; v_call: TRBV30
cdr3_aa: CASSYRGPETQYF; cdr3_nt: TGTGCCAGCAGCTACAGGGGTCCAGAGACCCAGTACTTC; j_call: TRBJ2-5; d_call: TRBD1; clone_size: NA; v_call: TRBV5-6
cdr3_aa: CASSLGSSYNEQFF; cdr3_nt: TGTGCCAGCAGCCTCGGGAGCTCCTACAATGAGCAGTTCTTC; j_call: TRBJ2-1; d_call: NA; clone_size: NA; v_call: TRBV7-6
cdr3_aa: CASSLTHTYEQYF; cdr3_nt: TGCGCCAGCAGCTTAACACATACCTACGAGCAGTACTTC; j_call: TRBJ2-7; d_call: NA; clone_size: NA; v_call: TRBV5-1
cdr3_aa: CASSRDASTDTQYF; cdr3_nt: TGTGCCAGCAGCCGGGATGCTAGCACAGATACGCAGTATTTT; j_call: TRBJ2-3; d_call: NA; clone_size: NA; v_call: TRBV2
cdr3_aa: CASSLRTRSSYEQYF; cdr3_nt: TGTGCCAGCAGCTTAAGGACACGGAGCTCCTACGAGCAGTACTTC; j_call: TRBJ2-7; d_call: NA; clone_size: once; v_call: TRBV11-2
cdr3_aa: CASSPKNRVAYNEKLFF; cdr3_nt: TGTGCCAGCTCACCAAAAAACAGGGTGGCGTATAATGAAAAACTGTTTTTT; j_call: TRBJ1-4; d_call: NA; clone_size: NA; v_call: TRBV18
cdr3_aa: CASSPLLGDGTEAFF; cdr3_nt: TGTGCCAGCTCACCACTCTTGGGGGACGGCACTGAAGCTTTCTTT; j_call: TRBJ1-1; d_call: NA; clone_size: few; v_call: TRBV18
cdr3_aa: CASSSTGRWNEKLFF; cdr3_nt: TGTGCCAGCAGCTCAACAGGGAGATGGAATGAAAAACTGTTTTTT; j_call: TRBJ1-4; d_call: NA; clone_size: NA; v_call: TRBV7-9
cdr3_aa: CASSLVGGLTTDTQYF; cdr3_nt: TGCGCCAGCAGCTTGGTGGGGGGACTGACCACAGATACGCAGTATTTT; j_call: TRBJ2-3; d_call: NA; clone_size: NA; v_call: TRBV5-1
cdr3_aa: CSAQDPYLVGYTF; cdr3_nt: TGCAGCGCCCAGGACCCTTACCTCGTTGGCTACACCTTC; j_call: TRBJ1-2; d_call: NA; clone_size: NA; v_call: TRBV29-1
cdr3_aa: CASILDEQYF; cdr3_nt: TGTGCCAGCATTCTAGACGAGCAGTACTTC; j_call: TRBJ2-7; d_call: NA; clone_size: NA; v_call: TRBV11-2
cdr3_aa: CASSSLGLAGADTQYF; cdr3_nt: TGTGCCAGTAGTAGCCTCGGACTAGCGGGAGCAGATACGCAGTATTTT; j_call: TRBJ2-3; d_call: TRBD2; clone_size: NA; v_call: TRBV19
cdr3_aa: CASRLLGNEQFF; cdr3_nt: TGTGCCAGCAGACTGCTGGGGAATGAGCAGTTCTTC; j_call: TRBJ2-1; d_call: NA; clone_size: NA; v_call: TRBV28
cdr3_aa: CATSKGGELAGGYTDTQYF; cdr3_nt: TGTGCCACCAGCAAAGGGGGGGAATTGGCGGGAGGGTACACAGATACGCAGTATTTT; j_call: TRBJ2-3; d_call: TRBD2; clone_size: NA; v_call: TRBV15
cdr3_aa: CASATREDTEAFF; cdr3_nt: TGTGCTAGTGCCACACGGGAGGACACTGAAGCTTTCTTT; j_call: TRBJ1-1; d_call: NA; clone_size: NA; v_call: TRBV12-5
cdr3_aa: CASSSRRTGSSYNEQFF; cdr3_nt: TGTGCCAGCAGCTCGCGCCGGACGGGGAGCTCCTACAATGAGCAGTTCTTC; j_call: TRBJ2-1; d_call: NA; clone_size: NA; v_call: TRBV7-3
cdr3_aa: CAWSSRGDQPQHF; cdr3_nt: TGTGCCTGGAGCTCCAGGGGGGATCAGCCCCAGCATTTT; j_call: TRBJ1-5; d_call: TRBD1; clone_size: NA; v_call: TRBV30
cdr3_aa: CASSSSPGNTIYF; cdr3_nt: TGCGCCAGCAGCTCCTCGCCTGGAAACACCATATATTTT; j_call: TRBJ1-3; d_call: NA; clone_size: NA; v_call: TRBV5-1
cdr3_aa: CASSFTTGYSYEQYF; cdr3_nt: TGTGCCAGCAGCTTCACAACCGGGTACTCCTACGAGCAGTACTTC; j_call: TRBJ2-7; d_call: NA; clone_size: NA; v_call: TRBV11-2
cdr3_aa: CASSYYGTDSNQPQHF; cdr3_nt: TGTGCCAGCAGTTACTACGGGACAGATAGCAATCAGCCCCAGCATTTT; j_call: TRBJ1-5; d_call: TRBD1; clone_size: NA; v_call: TRBV6-6
cdr3_aa: CASSQVGQKGTEAFF; cdr3_nt: TGCGCCAGCAGCCAAGTGGGACAAAAGGGCACTGAAGCTTTCTTT; j_call: TRBJ1-1; d_call: NA; clone_size: once; v_call: TRBV4-1
cdr3_aa: CASRVVADTQYF; cdr3_nt: TGTGCCAGCAGAGTCGTCGCGGATACGCAGTATTTT; j_call: TRBJ2-3; d_call: NA; clone_size: NA; v_call: TRBV11-2
cdr3_aa: CASSLLPGYQETQYF; cdr3_nt: TGTGCCAGCAGCTTACTCCCGGGTTACCAAGAGACCCAGTACTTC; j_call: TRBJ2-5; d_call: NA; clone_size: NA; v_call: TRBV7-3
cdr3_aa: CASSLGLGNSGNTIYF; cdr3_nt: TGTGCCAGCAGTTTAGGGCTCGGGAACTCTGGAAACACCATATATTTT; j_call: TRBJ1-3; d_call: NA; clone_size: NA; v_call: TRBV27
cdr3_aa: CAISPGQGPRYITGLF; cdr3_nt: TGTGCCATCAGCCCCGGACAGGGGCCTCGTTACATCACCGGCCTTTTC; j_call: TRBJ1-2; d_call: TRBD1; clone_size: NA; v_call: TRBV10-3